This T cell receptor beta chain appears in the sequencing data of a study of cytomegalovirus exposure and HLA in healthy donors. Study observations and caveats: Some public TCRs appeared in many individuals, while most sequences were rare. Researchers reported in a later analysis that common viral pathogens appeared linked to several top clusters.

PCR involved 60 Vbeta and 13 Jbeta primers. This table comes from immunoSEQ multiplex PCR, and its TCRdb copy is limited to in-frame clones, with some not included. The sample has about 150,000 clones, roughly 9.7% seen once. This CDR3 contains 13 residues. The V end lost 7 bases, the J end lost 3 bases, and 10 bases lay between the germline ends. Germline-derived CDR1 and CDR2 are MNHEY and SVGAGI. Samples came from healthy bone marrow donors. This clone was observed a few times. Its antigen is as yet unknown. V usage is TRBV6-5 and J usage is TRBJ1-3; a possible D gene is TRBD1 (6 bases). The clonotype originates from a man aged 50-59 years in good health and CMV-seronegative. Sequencing input: PBMCs. The CDR3 loop reads CASKDSFGNTIYF. The CDR3 nucleotides are TGTGCCAGCAAGGACAGTTTTGGAAACACCATATATTTT.